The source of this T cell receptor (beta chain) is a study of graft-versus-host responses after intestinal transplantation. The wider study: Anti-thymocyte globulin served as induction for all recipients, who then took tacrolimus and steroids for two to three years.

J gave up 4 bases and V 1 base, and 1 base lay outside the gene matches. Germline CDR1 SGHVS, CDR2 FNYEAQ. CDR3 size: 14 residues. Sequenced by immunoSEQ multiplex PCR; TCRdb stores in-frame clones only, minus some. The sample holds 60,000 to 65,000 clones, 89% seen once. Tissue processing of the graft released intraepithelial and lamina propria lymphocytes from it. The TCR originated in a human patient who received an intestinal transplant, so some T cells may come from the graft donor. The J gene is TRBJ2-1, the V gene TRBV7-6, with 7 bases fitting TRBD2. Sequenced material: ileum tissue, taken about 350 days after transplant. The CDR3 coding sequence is TGTGCCAGCAGCTTAGGGGGGGGTTACAATGAGCAGTTCTTC. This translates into CASSLGGGYNEQFF. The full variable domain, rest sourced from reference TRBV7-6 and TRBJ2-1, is GAGVSQSPRYKVTKRGQDVALRCDPISGHVSLYWYRQALGQGPEFLTYFNYEAQQDKSGLPNDRFSAERPEGSISTLTIQRTEQRDSAMYRCASSLGGGYNEQFFGPGTRLTVL.